This T cell receptor beta chain was sequenced in a study of blood T cell repertoires in COVID-19. The data were produced by immunoSEQ multiplex PCR, yet TCRdb's version contains in-frame clones alone and is incomplete. The data show 260,000 or so clones, around 90% seen once. Germline V gives CDR1 SGDLS, CDR2 YYNGEE. The CDR3 has 16 amino acids. V was trimmed by 2 bases and J by 1 base, leaving 16 bases between them. The source is a man in his late teens or twenties with active or convalescent COVID-19. This chain joins TRBV9 and TRBJ2-7; D is perhaps TRBD2 (6 bases). Sequencing was carried out using peripheral blood. CDR3 nucleotide sequence: TGTGCCAGCAGCGTCGACCCCGGGAGTGTGTCCTACGAGCAGTACTTC. It translates to CASSVDPGSVSYEQYF.